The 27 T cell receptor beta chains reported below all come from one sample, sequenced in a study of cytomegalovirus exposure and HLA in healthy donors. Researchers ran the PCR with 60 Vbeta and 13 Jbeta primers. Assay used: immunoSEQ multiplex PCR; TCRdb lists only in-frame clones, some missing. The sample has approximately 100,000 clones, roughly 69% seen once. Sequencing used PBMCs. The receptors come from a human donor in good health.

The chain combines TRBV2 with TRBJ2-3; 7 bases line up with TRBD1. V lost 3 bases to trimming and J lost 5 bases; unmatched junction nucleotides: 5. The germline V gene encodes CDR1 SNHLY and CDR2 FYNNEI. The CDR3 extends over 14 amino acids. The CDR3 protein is CASSDIGGRDTQYF. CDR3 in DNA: TGTGCCAGCAGTGATATAGGGGGCAGAGATACGCAGTATTTT. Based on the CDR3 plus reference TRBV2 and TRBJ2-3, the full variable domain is EPEVTQTPSHQVTQMGQEVILRCVPISNHLYFYWYRQILGQKVEFLVSFYNNEISEKSEIFDDQFSVERPDGSNFTLKIRSTKLEDSAMYFCASSDIGGRDTQYFGPGTRLTVL.

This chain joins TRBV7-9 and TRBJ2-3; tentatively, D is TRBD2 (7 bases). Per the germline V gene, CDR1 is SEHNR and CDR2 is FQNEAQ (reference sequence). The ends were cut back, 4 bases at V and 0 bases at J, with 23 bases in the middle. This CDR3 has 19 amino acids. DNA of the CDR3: TGTGCCAGCAGCTCAATTCGGGGGGCCTCATCCCTAAGCACAGATACGCAGTATTTT. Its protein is CASSSIRGASSLSTDTQYF.

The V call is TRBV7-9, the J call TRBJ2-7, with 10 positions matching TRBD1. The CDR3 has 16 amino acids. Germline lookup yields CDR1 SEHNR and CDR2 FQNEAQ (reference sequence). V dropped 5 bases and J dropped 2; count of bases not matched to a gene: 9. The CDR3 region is CASSHSGTGATYEQYF. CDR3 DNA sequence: TGTGCCAGCAGCCATTCCGGGACAGGGGCTACCTACGAGCAGTACTTC. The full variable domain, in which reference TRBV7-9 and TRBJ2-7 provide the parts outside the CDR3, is DTGVSQNPRHKITKRGQNVTFRCDPISEHNRLYWYRQTLGQGPEFLTYFQNEAQLEKSRLLSDRFSAERPKGSFSTLEIQRTEQGDSAMYLCASSHSGTGATYEQYFGPGTRLTVT.

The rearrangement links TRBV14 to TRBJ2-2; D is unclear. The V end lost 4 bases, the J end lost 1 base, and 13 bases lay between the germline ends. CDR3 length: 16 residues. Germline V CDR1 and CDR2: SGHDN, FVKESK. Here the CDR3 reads CASSRPGGRNTGELFF. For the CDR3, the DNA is TGTGCCAGCAGCCGCCCCGGCGGTAGGAACACCGGGGAGCTGTTTTTT.

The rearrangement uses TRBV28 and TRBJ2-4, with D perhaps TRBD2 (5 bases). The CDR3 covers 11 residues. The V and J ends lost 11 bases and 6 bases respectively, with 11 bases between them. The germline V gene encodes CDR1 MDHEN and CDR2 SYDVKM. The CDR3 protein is CALGDGNIQYF. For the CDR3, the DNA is TGTGCCTTGGGAGATGGAAACATTCAGTACTTC.

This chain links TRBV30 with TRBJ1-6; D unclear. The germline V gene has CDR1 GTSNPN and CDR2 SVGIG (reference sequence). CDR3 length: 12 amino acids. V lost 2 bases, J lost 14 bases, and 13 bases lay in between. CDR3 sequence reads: CAWSRGLCTLHF. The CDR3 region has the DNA TGTGCCTGGAGTCGAGGACTCTGCACCCTCCACTTT. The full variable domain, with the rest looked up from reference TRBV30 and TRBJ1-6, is SQTIHQWPATLVQPVGSPLSLECTVEGTSNPNLYWYRQAAGRGLQLLFYSVGIGQISSEVPQNLSASRPQDRQFILSSKKLLLSDSGFYLCAWSRGLCTLHFGNGTRLTVT.

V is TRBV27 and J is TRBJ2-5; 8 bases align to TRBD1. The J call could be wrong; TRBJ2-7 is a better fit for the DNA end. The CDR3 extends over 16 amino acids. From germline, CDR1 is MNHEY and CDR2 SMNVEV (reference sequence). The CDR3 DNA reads TGTGCCAGCAGTTTAGAGACGGGACAGGATGCGTACGAGCAGTACTTC. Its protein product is CASSLETGQDAYEQYF.

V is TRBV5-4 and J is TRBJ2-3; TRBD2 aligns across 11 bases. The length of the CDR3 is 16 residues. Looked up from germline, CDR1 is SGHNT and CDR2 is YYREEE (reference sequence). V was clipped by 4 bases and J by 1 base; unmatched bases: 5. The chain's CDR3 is CASSLRTSGRTDTQYF. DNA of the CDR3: TGTGCCAGCAGCCTGCGGACTAGCGGGCGCACAGATACGCAGTATTTT.

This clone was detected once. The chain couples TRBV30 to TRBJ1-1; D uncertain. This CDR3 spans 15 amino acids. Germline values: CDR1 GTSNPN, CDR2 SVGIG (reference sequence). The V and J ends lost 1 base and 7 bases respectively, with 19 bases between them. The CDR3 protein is CAWSGLGDLGSEAFF. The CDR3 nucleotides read TGTGCCTGGAGTGGACTTGGCGACTTGGGGAGTGAAGCTTTCTTT.

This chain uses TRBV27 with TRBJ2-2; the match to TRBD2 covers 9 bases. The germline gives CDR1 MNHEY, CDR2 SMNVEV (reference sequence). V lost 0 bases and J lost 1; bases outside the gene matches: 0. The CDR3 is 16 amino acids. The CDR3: CASSLSLAGNTGELFF. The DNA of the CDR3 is TGTGCCAGCAGTTTATCACTAGCGGGGAACACCGGGGAGCTGTTTTTT.

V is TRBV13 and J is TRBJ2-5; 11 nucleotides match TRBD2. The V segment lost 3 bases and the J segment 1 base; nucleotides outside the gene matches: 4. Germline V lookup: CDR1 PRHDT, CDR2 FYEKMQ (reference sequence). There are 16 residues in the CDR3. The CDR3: CASSLGTSGSQETQYF. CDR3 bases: TGTGCCAGCAGCTTGGGGACTAGCGGATCCCAAGAGACCCAGTACTTC.

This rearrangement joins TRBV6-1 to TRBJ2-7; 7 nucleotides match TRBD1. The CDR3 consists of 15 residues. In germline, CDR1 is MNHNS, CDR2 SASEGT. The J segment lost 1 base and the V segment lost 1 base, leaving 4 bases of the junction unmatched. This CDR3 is CASSEGQGVSYEQYF. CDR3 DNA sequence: TGTGCCAGCAGTGAAGGCCAGGGGGTGTCCTACGAGCAGTACTTC.

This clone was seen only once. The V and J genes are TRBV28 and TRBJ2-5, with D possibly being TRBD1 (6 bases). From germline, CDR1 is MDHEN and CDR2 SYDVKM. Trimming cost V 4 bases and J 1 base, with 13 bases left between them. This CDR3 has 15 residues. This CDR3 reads CASSSWDTVQETQYF. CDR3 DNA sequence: TGTGCCAGCAGTTCCTGGGACACCGTCCAAGAGACCCAGTACTTC.

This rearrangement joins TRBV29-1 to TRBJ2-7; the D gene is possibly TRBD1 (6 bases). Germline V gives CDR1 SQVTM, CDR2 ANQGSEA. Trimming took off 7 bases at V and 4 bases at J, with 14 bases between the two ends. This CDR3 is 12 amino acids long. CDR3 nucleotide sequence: TGCAGCGCACAGGGTGAGGTATACGAGCAGTACTTC. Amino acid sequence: CSAQGEVYEQYF.

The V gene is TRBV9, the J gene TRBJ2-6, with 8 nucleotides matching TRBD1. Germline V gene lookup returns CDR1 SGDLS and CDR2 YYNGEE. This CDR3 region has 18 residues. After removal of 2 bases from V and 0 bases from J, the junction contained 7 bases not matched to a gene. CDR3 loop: CASSVIGQGSSGANVLTF. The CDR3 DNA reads TGTGCCAGCAGCGTTATAGGACAGGGTAGCTCTGGGGCCAACGTCCTGACTTTC.

CDR3 sequence: CAWGVGWGGINNEQFF. DNA of the CDR3: TGTGCCTGGGGGGTGGGGTGGGGGGGGATCAACAATGAGCAGTTCTTC. The rearrangement uses TRBV30 and TRBJ2-1; 7 bases fit TRBD2. Germline loops: CDR1 GTSNPN, CDR2 SVGIG (reference sequence). The CDR3 loop spans 16 amino acids. J lost 5 bases, V lost 5 bases, and 15 bases had no gene match. The full variable domain, with the rest looked up from reference TRBV30 and TRBJ2-1, is SQTIHQWPATLVQPVGSPLSLECTVEGTSNPNLYWYRQAAGRGLQLLFYSVGIGQISSEVPQNLSASRPQDRQFILSSKKLLLSDSGFYLCAWGVGWGGINNEQFFGPGTRLTVL.

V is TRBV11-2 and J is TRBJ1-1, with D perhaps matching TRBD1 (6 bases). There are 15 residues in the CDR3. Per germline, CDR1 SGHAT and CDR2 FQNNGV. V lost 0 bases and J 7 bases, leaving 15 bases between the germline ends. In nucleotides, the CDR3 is TGTGCCAGCAGCTTAGAGGGGGCGTACAGTGGTGAAGCTTTCTTT. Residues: CASSLEGAYSGEAFF.

CDR3 in DNA: TGTGCCAGCAGCTTGGGATCGTTTAGTACCTCTAGCGCAGATACGCAGTATTTT. This translates into CASSLGSFSTSSADTQYF. V and J are TRBV13 and TRBJ2-3; the D gene is possibly TRBD2 (6 bases). CDR1 is PRHDT, CDR2 FYEKMQ, per germline (reference sequence). Trimming removed 3 bases at V and 4 bases at J, with 23 bases between. This CDR3 is 18 amino acids long.

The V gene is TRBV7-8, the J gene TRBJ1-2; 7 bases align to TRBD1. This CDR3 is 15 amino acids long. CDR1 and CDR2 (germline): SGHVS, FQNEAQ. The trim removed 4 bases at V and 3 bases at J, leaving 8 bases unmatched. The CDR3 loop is CASSSDRARDYGYTF. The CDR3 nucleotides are TGTGCCAGCAGCTCCGACAGGGCCAGGGACTATGGCTACACCTTC.

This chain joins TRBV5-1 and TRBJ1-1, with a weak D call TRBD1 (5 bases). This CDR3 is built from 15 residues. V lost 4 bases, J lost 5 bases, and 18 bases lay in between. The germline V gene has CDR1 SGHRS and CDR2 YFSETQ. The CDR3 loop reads CASSDNLRVGTEAFF. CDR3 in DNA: TGCGCCAGCAGCGATAACCTCAGGGTAGGGACTGAAGCTTTCTTT.

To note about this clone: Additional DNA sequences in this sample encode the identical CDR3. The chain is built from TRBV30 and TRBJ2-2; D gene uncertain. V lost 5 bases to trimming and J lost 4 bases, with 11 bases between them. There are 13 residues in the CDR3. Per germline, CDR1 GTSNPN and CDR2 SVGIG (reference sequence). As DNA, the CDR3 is TGTGCCTGGCGCACTTCAGGCACCGGGGAGCTGTTTTTT. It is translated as CAWRTSGTGELFF.

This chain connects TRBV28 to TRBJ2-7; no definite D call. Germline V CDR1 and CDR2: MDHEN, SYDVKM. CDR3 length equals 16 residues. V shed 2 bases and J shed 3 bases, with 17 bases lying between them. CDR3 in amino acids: CASSLPTGRFHYEQYF. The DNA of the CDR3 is TGTGCCAGCAGTTTACCAACCGGCAGGTTTCACTACGAGCAGTACTTC.

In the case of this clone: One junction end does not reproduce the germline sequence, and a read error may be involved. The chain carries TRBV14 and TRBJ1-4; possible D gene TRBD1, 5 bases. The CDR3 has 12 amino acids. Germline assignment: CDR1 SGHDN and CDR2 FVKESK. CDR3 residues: CASSQESGPHYF. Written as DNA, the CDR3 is TGTGCCAGCAGCCAAGAGTCAGGGCCTCACTACTTT.

CDR3 region: CASKTGTATWYF. CDR3 bases: TGTGCCAGCAAGACCGGGACAGCGACCTGGTACTTC. The chain carries TRBV6-5 and TRBJ2-7; 7 bases agree with TRBD1. The CDR3 extends over 12 amino acids. Germline values: CDR1 MNHEY, CDR2 SVGAGI. The J segment lost 12 bases and the V segment lost 7 bases, leaving 12 bases of the junction unmatched.

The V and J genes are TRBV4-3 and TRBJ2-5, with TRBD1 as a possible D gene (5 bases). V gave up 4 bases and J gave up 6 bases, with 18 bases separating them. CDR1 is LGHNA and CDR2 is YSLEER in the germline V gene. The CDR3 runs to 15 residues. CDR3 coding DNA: TGCGCCAGCAGCCCTAGAAGTCAGGGTTCGCAGACCCAGTACTTC. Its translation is CASSPRSQGSQTQYF.

The CDR3 sequence is CASGAGLAGDTGELFF. The DNA of the CDR3 is TGTGCTAGTGGAGCCGGACTAGCGGGGGACACCGGGGAGCTGTTTTTT. The chain couples TRBV12-5 to TRBJ2-2, with 13 positions matching TRBD2. Trimming removed 6 bases from V and 3 bases from J; junction bases left unmatched: 4. Germline CDR1 is LGHNT and CDR2 is FRNRAP. The CDR3 sequence is 16 residues long.

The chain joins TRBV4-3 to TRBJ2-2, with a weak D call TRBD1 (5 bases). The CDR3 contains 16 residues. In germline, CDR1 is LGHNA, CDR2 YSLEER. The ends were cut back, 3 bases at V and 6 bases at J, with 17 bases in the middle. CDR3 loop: CASSQGLGVGAGELFF. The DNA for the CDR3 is TGCGCCAGCAGCCAGGGTCTAGGGGTAGGAGCCGGGGAGCTGTTTTTT.